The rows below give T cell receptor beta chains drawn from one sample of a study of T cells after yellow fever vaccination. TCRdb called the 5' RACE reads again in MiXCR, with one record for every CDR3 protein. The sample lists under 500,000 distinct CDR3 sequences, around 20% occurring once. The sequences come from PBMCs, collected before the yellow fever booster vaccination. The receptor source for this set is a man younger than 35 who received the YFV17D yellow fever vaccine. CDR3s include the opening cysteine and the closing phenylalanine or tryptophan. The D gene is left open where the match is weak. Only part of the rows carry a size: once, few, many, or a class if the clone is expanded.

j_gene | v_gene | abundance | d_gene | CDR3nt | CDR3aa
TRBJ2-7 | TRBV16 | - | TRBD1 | TGTGCCAGCAGCCTCGGACAGGATTTCTACTTC | CASSLGQDFYF
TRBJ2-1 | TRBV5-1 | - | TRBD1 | TGCGCCAGCAGCTTGATAGGGGGCCTCTACAATGAGCAGTTCTTC | CASSLIGGLYNEQFF
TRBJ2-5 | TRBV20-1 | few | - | TGCAGTGCTAGAGATACGGGGGGCACAGGAGAGACCCAGTACTTC | CSARDTGGTGETQYF
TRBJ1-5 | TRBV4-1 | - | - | TGCGCCAGCAGCCATGAGTGGAAGCGGCCCCAGCATTTT | CASSHEWKRPQHF
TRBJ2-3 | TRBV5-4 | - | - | TGTGCCAGCAGCTTCGGGACCCATGAAGGGAATACGCAGTATTTT | CASSFGTHEGNTQYF
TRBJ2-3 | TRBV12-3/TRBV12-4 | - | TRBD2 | TGTGCCAGCAGTTCAACTAGCGGGGGCCGACTCTACCTCGTGTATTTT | CASSSTSGGRLYLVYF
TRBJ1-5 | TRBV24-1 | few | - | TGTGCCACCAGTGAGAGGGAAACCAATCAGCCCCAGCATTTT | CATSERETNQPQHF
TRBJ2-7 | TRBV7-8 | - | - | TGTGCCAGCAGCTCCCGGCGGGGAGGCGCCTACGAGCAGTACTTC | CASSSRRGGAYEQYF
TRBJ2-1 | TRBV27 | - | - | TGTGCCAGCAGTTTAGAAGGCCCCAGGTGGAATGAGCAGTTCTTC | CASSLEGPRWNEQFF
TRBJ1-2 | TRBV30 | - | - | TGTGCCTGGAGTGTACCAGGGAGTGGGGGCTACACCTTC | CAWSVPGSGGYTF
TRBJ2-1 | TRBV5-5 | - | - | TGTGCCAGCAGCTTGGAGGGGACCCACTCCTACAATGAGCAGTTCTTC | CASSLEGTHSYNEQFF
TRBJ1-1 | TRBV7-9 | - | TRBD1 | TGTGCCAGCAGCTCCCACAGGGGAGCGAACACTGAAGCTTTCTTT | CASSSHRGANTEAFF
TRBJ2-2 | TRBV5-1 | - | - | TGCGCCAGCAGCTTACAAAAGAACACCGGGGAGCTGTTTTTT | CASSLQKNTGELFF
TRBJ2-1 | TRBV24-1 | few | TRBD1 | TGTGCCACCGCGGACAGGGCCTTCAGCAATGAGCAGTTCTTC | CATADRAFSNEQFF
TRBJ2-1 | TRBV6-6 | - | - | TGTGCCAGCAGTTCAAACAGGTTCTACAATGAGCAGTTCTTC | CASSSNRFYNEQFF
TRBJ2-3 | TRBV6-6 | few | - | TGTGCCAGCAGTTACAGTGTGACAGCATCCCTCAGGACAGATACGCAGTATTTT | CASSYSVTASLRTDTQYF
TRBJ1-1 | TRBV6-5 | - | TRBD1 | TGTGCCAGCAGTTATGGACAGGGGCCGGGCACTGAAGCTTTCTTT | CASSYGQGPGTEAFF
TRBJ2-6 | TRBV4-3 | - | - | TGCGCCAGCAGCCAGGGACACTCGACTGGGGCCAACGTCCTGACTTTC | CASSQGHSTGANVLTF
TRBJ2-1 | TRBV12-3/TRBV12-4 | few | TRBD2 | TGTGCCAGCAGTTTAGTTGGGGGGGGATCCTACAATGAGCAGTTCTTC | CASSLVGGGSYNEQFF
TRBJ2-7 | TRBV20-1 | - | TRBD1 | TGCAGTGCAACCAGACAGGGTAGTCCCTACGAGCAGTACTTC | CSATRQGSPYEQYF
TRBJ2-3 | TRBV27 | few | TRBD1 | TGTGCCAGCAGTTCGACAGGGGAAGTTCACTCAGATACGCAGTATTTT | CASSSTGEVHSDTQYF
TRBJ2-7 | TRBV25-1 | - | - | TGTGCCAGCAGTGCCATAAACCTCTACGAGCAGTACTTC | CASSAINLYEQYF
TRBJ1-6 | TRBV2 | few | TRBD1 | TGTGCCAGCAGTTCACGACAGGGCAGTTCACCCCTCCACTTT | CASSSRQGSSPLHF
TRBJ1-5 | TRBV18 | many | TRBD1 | TGTGCCAGCTCACTGGACAGGGGGCATCAACAGCCCCAGCATTTT | CASSLDRGHQQPQHF
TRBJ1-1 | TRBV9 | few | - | TGTGCCAGCAGCGTAGTGGGCACGAACACTGAAGCTTTCTTT | CASSVVGTNTEAFF
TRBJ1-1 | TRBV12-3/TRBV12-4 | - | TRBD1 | TGTGCCAGCAGGGCAACAGGGGGAACTGAAGCTTTCTTT | CASRATGGTEAFF
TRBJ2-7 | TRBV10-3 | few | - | TGTGCCATCCTTGCCCGGGACGCTAACGAGCAGTACTTC | CAILARDANEQYF
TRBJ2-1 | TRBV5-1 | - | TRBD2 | TGCGCCAGCAGCGCAGGACTAGCGGGGGTACGGTACAATGAGCAGTTCTTC | CASSAGLAGVRYNEQFF
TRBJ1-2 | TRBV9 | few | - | TGTGCCAGCAGCACCATCCACGGCGATGGCTACACCTTC | CASSTIHGDGYTF
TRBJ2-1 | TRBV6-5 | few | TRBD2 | TGTGCCAGCAGTTATTCTCCGACTAGCGGGGGGGTCGATGAGCAGTTCTTC | CASSYSPTSGGVDEQFF
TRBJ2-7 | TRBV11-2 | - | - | TGTGCCAGCAGCTCCACTTCCCAGCATACCTACGAGCAGTACTTC | CASSSTSQHTYEQYF
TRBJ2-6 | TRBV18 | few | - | TGTGCCAGCTCACCACCGGTGTCGGGTGACGCTGGGGCCAACGTCCTGACTTTC | CASSPPVSGDAGANVLTF
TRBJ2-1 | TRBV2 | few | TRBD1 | TGTGCCAGCAGTAGGGACAGGGGCCTGAATGAGCAGTTCTTC | CASSRDRGLNEQFF
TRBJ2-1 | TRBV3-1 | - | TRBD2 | TGTGCCAGCAGCCAACTAGCGGGGGGGCCCGATGAGCAGTTCTTC | CASSQLAGGPDEQFF
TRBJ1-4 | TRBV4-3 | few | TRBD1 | TGCGCCAGCAGCCAAGGACTAGAGAGACAGGGTAATGAAAAACTGTTTTTT | CASSQGLERQGNEKLFF
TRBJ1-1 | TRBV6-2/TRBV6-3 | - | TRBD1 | TGTGCCAGCAGCTGGGACAGATTGACTTTCTTT | CASSWDRLTFF
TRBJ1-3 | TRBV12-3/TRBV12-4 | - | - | TGTGCCGGCGGCTCCGAGGGAAACACCATATATTTT | CAGGSEGNTIYF
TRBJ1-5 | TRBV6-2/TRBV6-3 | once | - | TGTGCCAGCAGTCAAGAACTTGGACCTGGGAATCAGCCCCAGCATTTT | CASSQELGPGNQPQHF
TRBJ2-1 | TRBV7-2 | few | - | TGTGCCAGCAGCTTAGAAGGACGGGTTCTGGAGGGTGAGCAGTTCTTC | CASSLEGRVLEGEQFF
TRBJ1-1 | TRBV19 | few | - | TGTGCCAGTAGTATCACGTTGAACACTGAAGCTTTCTTT | CASSITLNTEAFF
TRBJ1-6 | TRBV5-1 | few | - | TGCGCCAGCAAGGGAGAAGGGTCACCCCTCCACTTT | CASKGEGSPLHF
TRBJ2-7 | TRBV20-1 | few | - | TGCAGTGCTAGACAGGGAAACTCCTACGAGCAGTACTTC | CSARQGNSYEQYF
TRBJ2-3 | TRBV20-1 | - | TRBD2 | TGCAGTGCTAGCGGGGGGGCTAGCACAGATACGCAGTATTTT | CSASGGASTDTQYF
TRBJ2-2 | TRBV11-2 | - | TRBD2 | TGTGCCAGCAGCTCATTAGCGGGGTATACCGGGGAGCTGTTTTTT | CASSSLAGYTGELFF
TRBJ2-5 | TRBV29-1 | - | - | TGCAGCGTAAGCGATGATAAAGAGACCCAGTACTTC | CSVSDDKETQYF
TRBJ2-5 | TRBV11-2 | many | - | TGTGCCAGCAGCTTGAGAACAGGGTCAGAGACCCAGTACTTC | CASSLRTGSETQYF
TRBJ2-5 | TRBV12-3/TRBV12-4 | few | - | TGTGCCAGCAGGAGGCAGGCATGGAGGCAAGAGACCCAGTACTTC | CASRRQAWRQETQYF
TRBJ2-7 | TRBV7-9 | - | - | TGTGCCAGCAGGGACGGAAGCTCCTACGAGCAGTACTTC | CASRDGSSYEQYF
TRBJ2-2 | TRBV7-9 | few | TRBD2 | TGTGCCAGCAGCTCCAGACTAGCGGGGAACACCGGGGAGCTGTTTTTT | CASSSRLAGNTGELFF
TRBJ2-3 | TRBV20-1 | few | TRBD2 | TGCAGTGCTTCGCTAGCGGGGGGAGGGACAGATACGCAGTATTTT | CSASLAGGGTDTQYF
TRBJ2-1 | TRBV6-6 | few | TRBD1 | TGTGCCAGCAGGCTTTATCCGGGACAGGGGGTTTACAATGAGCAGTTCTTC | CASRLYPGQGVYNEQFF
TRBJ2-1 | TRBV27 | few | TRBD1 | TGTGCCAGCAGTTTAGGGGGACAGGGCTATGAGCAGTTCTTC | CASSLGGQGYEQFF
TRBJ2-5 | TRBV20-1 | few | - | TGCAGTGCTAGCCCTAGACTAGGTCAAGAGACCCAGTACTTC | CSASPRLGQETQYF
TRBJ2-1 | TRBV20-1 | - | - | TGCAGTGCCTACGGAGCAAAAGAGGCTGAGCAGTTCTTC | CSAYGAKEAEQFF